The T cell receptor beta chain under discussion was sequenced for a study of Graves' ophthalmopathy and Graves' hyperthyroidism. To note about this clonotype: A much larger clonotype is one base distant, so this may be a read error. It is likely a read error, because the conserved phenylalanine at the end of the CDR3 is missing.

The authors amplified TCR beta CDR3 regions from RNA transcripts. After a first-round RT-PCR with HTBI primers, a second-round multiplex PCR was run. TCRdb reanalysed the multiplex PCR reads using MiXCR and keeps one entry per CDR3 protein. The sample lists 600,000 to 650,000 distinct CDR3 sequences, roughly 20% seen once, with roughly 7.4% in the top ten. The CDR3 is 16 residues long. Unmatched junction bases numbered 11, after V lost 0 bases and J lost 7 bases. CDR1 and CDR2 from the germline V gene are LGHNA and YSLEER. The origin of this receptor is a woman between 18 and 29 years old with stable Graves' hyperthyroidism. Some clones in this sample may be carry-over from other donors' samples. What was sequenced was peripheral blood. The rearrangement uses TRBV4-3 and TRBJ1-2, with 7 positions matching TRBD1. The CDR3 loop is CASSQDRGQSRLGYTV. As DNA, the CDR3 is TGCGCCAGCAGCCAAGACAGGGGACAGTCTAGGCTTGGCTACACCGTC.